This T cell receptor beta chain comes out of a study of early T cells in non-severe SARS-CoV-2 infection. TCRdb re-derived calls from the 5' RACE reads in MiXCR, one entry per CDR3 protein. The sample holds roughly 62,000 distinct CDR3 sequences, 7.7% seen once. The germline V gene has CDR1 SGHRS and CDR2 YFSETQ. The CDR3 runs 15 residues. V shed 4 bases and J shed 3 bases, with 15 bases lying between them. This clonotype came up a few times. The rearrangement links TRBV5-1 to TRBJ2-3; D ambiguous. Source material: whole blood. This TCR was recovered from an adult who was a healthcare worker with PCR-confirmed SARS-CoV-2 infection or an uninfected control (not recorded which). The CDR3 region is CASSHLSGPTDTQYF. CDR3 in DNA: TGCGCCAGCAGCCACCTGAGTGGCCCTACAGATACGCAGTATTTT. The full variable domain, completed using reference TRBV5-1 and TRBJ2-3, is KAGVTQTPRYLIKTRGQQVTLSCSPISGHRSVSWYQQTPGQGLQFLFEYFSETQRNKGNFPGRFSGRQFSNSRSEMNVSTLELGDSALYLCASSHLSGPTDTQYFGPGTRLTVL.